This TCR beta chain appears in the sequencing data of a study of cytomegalovirus exposure and HLA in healthy donors. Notes on the study in general: Fewer N-insertions than the roughly 670-donor mean were reportedly shown by an Asian-associated ancestry cluster in a later analysis. Most subjects' HLA-A and HLA-B alleles were reportedly predicted from TCR beta sequences.

PCR primers comprised 60 Vbeta and 13 Jbeta primers. Clones were read by immunoSEQ multiplex PCR, and TCRdb kept only the in-frame ones, dropping some. In the table there are fewer than 250,000 clones, 60% to 80% of which are singletons. Comments on this clone: Its antigen is currently unknown.

V was clipped by 4 bases and J by 3 bases, with 13 bases between them. Germline CDR1 and CDR2: SGHAT and FQNNGV. CDR3 size: 15 residues. The genes are TRBV11-2 and TRBJ1-3; TRBD1 might be the D (6 bases). The sequence derives from a male donor in good health and CMV-seronegative. The sample was PBMCs. The CDR3 bases are TGTGCCAGCAGCTCGATAGGGACAAGTGGAAACACCATATATTTT. This translates into CASSSIGTSGNTIYF.